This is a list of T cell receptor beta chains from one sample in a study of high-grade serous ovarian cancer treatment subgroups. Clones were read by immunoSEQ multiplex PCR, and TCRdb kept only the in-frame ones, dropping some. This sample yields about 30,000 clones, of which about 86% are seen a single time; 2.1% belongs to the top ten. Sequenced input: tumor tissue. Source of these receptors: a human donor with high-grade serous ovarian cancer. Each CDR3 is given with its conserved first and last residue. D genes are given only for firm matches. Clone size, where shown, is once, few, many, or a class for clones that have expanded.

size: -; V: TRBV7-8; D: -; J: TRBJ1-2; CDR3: CASHVGGRPTGGYTF; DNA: TGTGCCAGCCACGTCGGAGGCCGCCCAACTGGTGGCTACACCTTC
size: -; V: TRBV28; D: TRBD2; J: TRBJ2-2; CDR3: CASRPGLAGATGELFF; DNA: TGTGCCAGCAGGCCGGGACTAGCGGGAGCCACCGGGGAGCTGTTTTTT
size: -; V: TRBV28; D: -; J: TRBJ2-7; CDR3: CASSEGSLEQYF; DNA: TGTGCCAGCAGTGAGGGGAGCCTCGAGCAGTACTTC
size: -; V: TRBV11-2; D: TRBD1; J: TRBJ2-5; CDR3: CASSFLQGPQETQYF; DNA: TGTGCCAGCAGCTTCCTACAGGGGCCCCAAGAGACCCAGTACTTC
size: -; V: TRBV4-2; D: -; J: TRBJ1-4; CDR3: CASSLIGPDEKLFF; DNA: TGTGCCAGCAGCCTGATAGGACCCGATGAAAAACTGTTTTTT
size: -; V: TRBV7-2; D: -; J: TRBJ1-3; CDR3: CASSSHGGSGNTIYF; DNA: TGTGCCAGCAGCTCCCACGGGGGCTCTGGAAACACCATATATTTT
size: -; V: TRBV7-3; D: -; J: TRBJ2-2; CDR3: CASSFKGQGELFF; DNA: TGTGCCAGCAGCTTCAAAGGACAGGGGGAGCTGTTTTTT
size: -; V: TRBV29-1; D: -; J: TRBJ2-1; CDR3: CSVEEAIGIEQFF; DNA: TGCAGCGTTGAAGAGGCCATTGGAATTGAGCAGTTCTTC
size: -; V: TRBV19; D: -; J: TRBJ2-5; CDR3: CASSTTGSPGETQYF; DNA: TGTGCCAGTAGTACAACCGGGTCCCCGGGGGAGACCCAGTACTTC
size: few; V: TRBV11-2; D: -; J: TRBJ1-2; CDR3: CASSLDLEGYTF; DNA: TGTGCCAGCAGCTTAGATCTTGAGGGCTACACCTTC
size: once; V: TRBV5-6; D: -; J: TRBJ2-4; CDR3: CASSFPPSPGPAKNIQYF; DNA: TGTGCCAGCAGCTTTCCACCGTCCCCAGGCCCCGCCAAAAACATTCAGTACTTC
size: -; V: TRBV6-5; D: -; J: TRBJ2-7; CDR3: CASSYKRTGVHEQYF; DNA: TGTGCCAGCAGTTATAAGAGGACGGGAGTCCACGAGCAGTACTTC
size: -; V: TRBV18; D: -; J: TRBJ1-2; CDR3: CASSPVIKQTNYGYTF; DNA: TGTGCCAGCTCACCAGTAATTAAGCAGACTAACTATGGCTACACCTTC
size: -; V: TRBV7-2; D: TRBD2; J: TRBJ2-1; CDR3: CASSLRTSGVLRGEQFF; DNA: TGTGCCAGCAGCTTAAGGACTAGCGGGGTTCTGCGTGGTGAGCAGTTCTTC
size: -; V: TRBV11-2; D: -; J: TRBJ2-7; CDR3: CASSFQSGSREQYF; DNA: TGTGCCAGCAGCTTTCAATCGGGGTCCCGGGAGCAGTACTTC
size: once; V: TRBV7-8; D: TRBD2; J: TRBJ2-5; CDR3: CASSSFPPLGGRRETQYF; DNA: TGTGCCAGCAGCTCCTTCCCCCCTCTGGGAGGGAGGAGGGAGACCCAGTACTTC
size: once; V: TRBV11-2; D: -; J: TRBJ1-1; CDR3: CASSLDRGGLPEAFF; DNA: TGTGCCAGCAGCTTAGATAGGGGGGGACTCCCTGAAGCTTTCTTT
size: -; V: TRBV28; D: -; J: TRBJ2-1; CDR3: CASSALLPGSYNEQFF; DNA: TGTGCCAGCAGTGCCCTTCTCCCAGGATCTTACAATGAGCAGTTCTTC
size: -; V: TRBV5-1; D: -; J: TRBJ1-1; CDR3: CASRRDSMNTEAFF; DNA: TGCGCCAGCAGACGGGACTCCATGAACACTGAAGCTTTCTTT
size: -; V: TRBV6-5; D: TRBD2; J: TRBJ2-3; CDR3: CASKPGGRPDTQYF; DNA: TGTGCCAGCAAGCCGGGAGGAAGGCCAGATACGCAGTATTTT
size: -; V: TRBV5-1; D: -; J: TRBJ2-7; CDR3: CASSRAYEQYF; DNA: TGCGCCAGCAGCAGGGCCTACGAGCAGTACTTC
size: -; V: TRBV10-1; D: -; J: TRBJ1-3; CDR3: CASQRDLQTPGNTIYF; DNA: TGCGCCAGTCAAAGGGACCTCCAGACGCCTGGAAACACCATATATTTT
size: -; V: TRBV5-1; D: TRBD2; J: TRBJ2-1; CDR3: CASSKGLAVTYNEQFF; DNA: TGCGCCAGCAGCAAGGGACTAGCGGTAACCTACAATGAGCAGTTCTTC
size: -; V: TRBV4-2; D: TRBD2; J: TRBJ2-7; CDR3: CASSQELGGPYEQYF; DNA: TGTGCCAGCAGCCAAGAGTTGGGAGGGCCCTACGAGCAGTACTTC
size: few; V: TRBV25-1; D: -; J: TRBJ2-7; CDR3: CASSPGSGEQYF; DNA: TGTGCCAGCAGTCCCGGATCGGGGGAGCAGTACTTC
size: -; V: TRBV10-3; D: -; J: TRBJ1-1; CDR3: CAIRPGVNTEAFF; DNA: TGTGCCATTCGTCCGGGAGTTAACACTGAAGCTTTCTTT
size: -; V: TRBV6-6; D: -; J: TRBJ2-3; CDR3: CASSYEASTDTQYF; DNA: TGTGCCAGCAGTTACGAGGCTAGCACAGATACGCAGTATTTT
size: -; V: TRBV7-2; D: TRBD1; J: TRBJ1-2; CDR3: CASSQDRGYGYTF; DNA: TGTGCCAGCAGCCAGGACAGGGGGTATGGCTACACCTTC
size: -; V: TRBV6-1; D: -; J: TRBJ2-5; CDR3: CASSIGGETQYF; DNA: TGTGCCAGCAGTATCGGGGGAGAGACCCAGTACTTC
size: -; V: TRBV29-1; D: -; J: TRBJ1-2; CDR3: CSVEDLGGGNTF; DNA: TGCAGCGTTGAAGATCTTGGGGGGGGCAACACCTTC
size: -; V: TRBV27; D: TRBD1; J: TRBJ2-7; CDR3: CASSSSGTGESGQYF; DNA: TGTGCCAGCAGTTCCTCCGGGACAGGGGAGTCAGGGCAGTACTTC
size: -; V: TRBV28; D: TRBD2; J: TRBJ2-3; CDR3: CASSLTSGGHTDTQYF; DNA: TGTGCCAGCAGTTTAACTAGCGGGGGCCACACAGATACGCAGTATTTT
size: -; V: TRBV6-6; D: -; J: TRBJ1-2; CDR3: CASSGRGLGYGYTF; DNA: TGTGCCAGCAGTGGGCGGGGGCTTGGCTATGGCTACACCTTC
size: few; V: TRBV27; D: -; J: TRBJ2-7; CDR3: CASSGPSTRGSYEQYF; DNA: TGTGCCAGCAGTGGGCCCTCTACCCGGGGCTCCTACGAGCAGTACTTC
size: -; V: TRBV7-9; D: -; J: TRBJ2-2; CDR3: CASSPRPGQNTGELFF; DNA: TGTGCCAGCAGCCCACGGCCGGGGCAGAACACCGGGGAGCTGTTTTTT
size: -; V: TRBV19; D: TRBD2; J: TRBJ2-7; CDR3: CASSWGTSGFPYEQYF; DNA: TGTGCCAGTAGCTGGGGCACTAGCGGATTTCCCTACGAGCAGTACTTC
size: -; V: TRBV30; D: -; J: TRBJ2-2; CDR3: CAWSVSSDSGELFF; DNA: TGTGCCTGGAGTGTATCGTCAGACAGCGGGGAGCTGTTTTTT
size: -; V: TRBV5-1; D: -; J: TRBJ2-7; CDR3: CASSAGTPRVYEQYF; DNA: TGCGCCAGCAGTGCCGGGACCCCGAGAGTCTACGAGCAGTACTTC
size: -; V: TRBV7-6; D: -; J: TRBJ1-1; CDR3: CASSGRSGSEAFF; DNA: TGTGCCAGCAGCGGGAGATCCGGCTCTGAAGCTTTCTTT
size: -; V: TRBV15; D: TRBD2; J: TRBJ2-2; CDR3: CATSSGHGRANGELFF; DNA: TGTGCCACCAGCAGTGGTCACGGGAGGGCTAACGGGGAGCTGTTTTTT
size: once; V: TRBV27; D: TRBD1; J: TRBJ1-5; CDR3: CASSPTRDRPQHF; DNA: TGTGCCAGCAGTCCGACCCGGGACAGACCCCAGCATTTT
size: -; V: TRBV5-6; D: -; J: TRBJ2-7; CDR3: CASSHQTTASYEQYF; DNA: TGTGCCAGCAGCCATCAAACGACGGCCTCCTACGAGCAGTACTTC